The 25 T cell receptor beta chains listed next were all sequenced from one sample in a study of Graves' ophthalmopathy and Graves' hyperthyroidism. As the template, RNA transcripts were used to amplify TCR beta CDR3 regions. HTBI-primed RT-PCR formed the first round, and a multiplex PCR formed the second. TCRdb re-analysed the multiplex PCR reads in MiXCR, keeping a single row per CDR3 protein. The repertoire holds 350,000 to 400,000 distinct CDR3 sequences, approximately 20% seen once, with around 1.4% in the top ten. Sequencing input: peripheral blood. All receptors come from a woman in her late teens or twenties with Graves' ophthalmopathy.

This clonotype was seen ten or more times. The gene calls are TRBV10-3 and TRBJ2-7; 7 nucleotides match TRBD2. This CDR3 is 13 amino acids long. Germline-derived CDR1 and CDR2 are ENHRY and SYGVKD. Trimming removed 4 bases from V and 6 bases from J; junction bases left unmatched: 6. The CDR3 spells CAISGGGLSEQYF. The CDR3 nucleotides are TGTGCCATCAGTGGGGGAGGGTTAAGCGAGCAGTACTTC.

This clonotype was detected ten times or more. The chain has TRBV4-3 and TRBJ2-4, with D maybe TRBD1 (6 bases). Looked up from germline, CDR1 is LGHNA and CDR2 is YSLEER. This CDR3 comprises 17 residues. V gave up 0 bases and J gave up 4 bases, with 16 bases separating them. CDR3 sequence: CASSQDTQGHSKNIQYF. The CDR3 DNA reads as TGCGCCAGCAGCCAAGATACCCAGGGGCACTCAAAAAACATTCAGTACTTC.

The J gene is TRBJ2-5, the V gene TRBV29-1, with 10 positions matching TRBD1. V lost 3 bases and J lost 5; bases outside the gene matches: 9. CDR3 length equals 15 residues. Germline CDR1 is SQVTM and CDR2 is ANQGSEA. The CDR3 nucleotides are TGCAGCGTTGACGTGGGACAGGGGTTTATTGAGACCCAGTACTTC. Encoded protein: CSVDVGQGFIETQYF. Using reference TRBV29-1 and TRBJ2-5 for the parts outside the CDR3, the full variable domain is SAVISQKPSRDICQRGTSLTIQCQVDSQVTMMFWYRQQPGQSLTLIATANQGSEATYESGFVIDKFPISRPNLTFSTLTVSNMSPEDSSIYLCSVDVGQGFIETQYFGPGTRLLVL.

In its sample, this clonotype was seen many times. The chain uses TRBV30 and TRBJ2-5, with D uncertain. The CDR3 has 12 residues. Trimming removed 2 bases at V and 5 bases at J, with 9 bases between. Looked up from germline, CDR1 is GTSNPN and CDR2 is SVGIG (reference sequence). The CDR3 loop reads CAWSPSRETQYF. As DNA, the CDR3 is TGTGCCTGGAGTCCTTCCCGGGAGACCCAGTACTTC.

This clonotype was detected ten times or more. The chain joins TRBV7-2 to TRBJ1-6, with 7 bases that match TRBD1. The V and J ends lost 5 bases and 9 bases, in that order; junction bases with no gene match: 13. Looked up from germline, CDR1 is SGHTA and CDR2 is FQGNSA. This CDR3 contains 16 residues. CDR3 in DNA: TGTGCCAGCAGCACGACAATCCGGGACAGTTCTTCACCCCTCCACTTT. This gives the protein CASSTTIRDSSSPLHF.

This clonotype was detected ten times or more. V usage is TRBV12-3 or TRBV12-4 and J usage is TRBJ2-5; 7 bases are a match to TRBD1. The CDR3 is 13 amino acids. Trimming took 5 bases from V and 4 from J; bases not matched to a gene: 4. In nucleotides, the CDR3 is TGTGCCAGCAGTCTGACAGGGCTAGAGACCCAGTACTTC. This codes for CASSLTGLETQYF.

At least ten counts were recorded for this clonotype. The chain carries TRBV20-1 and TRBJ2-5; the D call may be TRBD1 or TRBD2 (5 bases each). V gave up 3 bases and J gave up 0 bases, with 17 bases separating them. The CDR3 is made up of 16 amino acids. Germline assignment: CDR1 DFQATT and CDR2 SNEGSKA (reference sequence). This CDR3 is CSASLNRRIYQETQYF. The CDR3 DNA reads TGCAGTGCTAGCCTCAACAGGAGGATTTACCAAGAGACCCAGTACTTC.

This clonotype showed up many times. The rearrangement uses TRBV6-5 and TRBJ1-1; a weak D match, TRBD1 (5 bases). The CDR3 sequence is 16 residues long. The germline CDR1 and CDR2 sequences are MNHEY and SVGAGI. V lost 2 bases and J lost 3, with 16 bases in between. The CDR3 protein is CASSYGPRAGDTEAFF. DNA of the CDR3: TGTGCCAGCAGTTACGGGCCGCGAGCGGGGGACACTGAAGCTTTCTTT.

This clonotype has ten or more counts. The CDR3 reads CASSYGPSGGAGDTQYF. In DNA, the CDR3 is TGTGCCAGCAGTTACGGCCCCAGCGGGGGGGCCGGAGATACGCAGTATTTT. The chain carries TRBV6-2 or TRBV6-3 and TRBJ2-3, with 10 bases lining up with TRBD2. Germline loops: CDR1 MNHEY, CDR2 SVGEGT. V gave up 2 bases and J gave up 5 bases; unmatched junction bases: 10. The length of the CDR3 is 17 residues.

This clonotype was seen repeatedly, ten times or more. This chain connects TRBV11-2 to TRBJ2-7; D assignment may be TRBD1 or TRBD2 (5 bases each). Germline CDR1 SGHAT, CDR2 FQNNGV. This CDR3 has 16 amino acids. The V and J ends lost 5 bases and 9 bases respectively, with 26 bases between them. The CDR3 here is CASSQSMGTGYLVQYF. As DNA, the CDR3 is TGTGCCAGCAGCCAAAGTATGGGGACCGGTTACTTGGTGCAGTACTTC.

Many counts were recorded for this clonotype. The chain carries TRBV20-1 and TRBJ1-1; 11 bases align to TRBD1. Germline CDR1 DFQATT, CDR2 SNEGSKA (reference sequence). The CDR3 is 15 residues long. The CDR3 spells CRPEAGQGGNTEAFF. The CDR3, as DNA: TGCAGGCCGGAGGCGGGACAGGGGGGGAACACTGAAGCTTTCTTT.

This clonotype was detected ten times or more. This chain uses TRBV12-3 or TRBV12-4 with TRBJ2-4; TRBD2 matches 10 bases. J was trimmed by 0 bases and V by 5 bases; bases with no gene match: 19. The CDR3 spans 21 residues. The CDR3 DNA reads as TGTGCCAGCAGTCTAGGAGACCCGAAGGTAGCGGGGGGATTAGCCAAAAACATTCAGTACTTC. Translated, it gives CASSLGDPKVAGGLAKNIQYF.

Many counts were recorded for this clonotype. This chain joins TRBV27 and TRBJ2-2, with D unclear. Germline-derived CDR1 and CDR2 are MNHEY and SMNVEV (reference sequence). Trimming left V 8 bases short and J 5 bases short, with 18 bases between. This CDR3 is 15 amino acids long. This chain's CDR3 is CASGPQWAWTGELFF. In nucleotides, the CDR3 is TGTGCCAGCGGGCCCCAGTGGGCATGGACCGGGGAGCTGTTTTTT.

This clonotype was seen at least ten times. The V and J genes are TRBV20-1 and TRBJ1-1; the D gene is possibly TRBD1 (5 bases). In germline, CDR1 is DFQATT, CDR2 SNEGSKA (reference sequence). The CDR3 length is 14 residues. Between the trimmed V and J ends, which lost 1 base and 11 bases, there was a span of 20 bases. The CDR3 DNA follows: TGCAGTGCTAGAGCGGGGAGGGTGGGGCAACTTGCTTTCTTT. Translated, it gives CSARAGRVGQLAFF.

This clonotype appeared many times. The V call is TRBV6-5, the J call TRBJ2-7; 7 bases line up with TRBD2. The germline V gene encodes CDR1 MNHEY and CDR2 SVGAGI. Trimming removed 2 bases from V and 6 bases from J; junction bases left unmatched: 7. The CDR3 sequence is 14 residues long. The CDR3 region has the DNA TGTGCCAGCAGTTACAGGACTAGGACGGGCGAGCAGTACTTC. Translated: CASSYRTRTGEQYF.

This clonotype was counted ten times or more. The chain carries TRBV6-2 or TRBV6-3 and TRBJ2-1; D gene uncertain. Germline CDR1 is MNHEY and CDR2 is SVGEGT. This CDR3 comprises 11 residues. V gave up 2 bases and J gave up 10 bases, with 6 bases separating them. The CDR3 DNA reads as TGTGCCAGCAGTTACCCCACCGAGCAGTTCTTC. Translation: CASSYPTEQFF.

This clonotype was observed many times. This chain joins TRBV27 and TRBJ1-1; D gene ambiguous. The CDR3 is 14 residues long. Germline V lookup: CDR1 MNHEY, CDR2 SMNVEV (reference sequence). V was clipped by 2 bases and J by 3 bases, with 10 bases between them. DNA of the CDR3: TGTGCCAGCAGTTTACTCCGGGAGGACACTGAAGCTTTCTTT. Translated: CASSLLREDTEAFF.

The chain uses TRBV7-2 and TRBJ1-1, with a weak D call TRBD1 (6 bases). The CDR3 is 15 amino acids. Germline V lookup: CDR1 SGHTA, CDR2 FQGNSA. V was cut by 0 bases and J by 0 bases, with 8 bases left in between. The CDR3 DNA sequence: TGTGCCAGCAGCTTAGCGGGACACCTGAACACTGAAGCTTTCTTT. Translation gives CASSLAGHLNTEAFF.

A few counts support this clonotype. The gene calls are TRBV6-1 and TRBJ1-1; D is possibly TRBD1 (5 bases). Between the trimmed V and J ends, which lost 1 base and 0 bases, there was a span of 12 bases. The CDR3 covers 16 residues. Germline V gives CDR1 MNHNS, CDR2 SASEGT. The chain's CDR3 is CASSEVLGELNTEAFF. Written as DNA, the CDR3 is TGTGCCAGCAGTGAAGTTTTAGGGGAGCTGAACACTGAAGCTTTCTTT.

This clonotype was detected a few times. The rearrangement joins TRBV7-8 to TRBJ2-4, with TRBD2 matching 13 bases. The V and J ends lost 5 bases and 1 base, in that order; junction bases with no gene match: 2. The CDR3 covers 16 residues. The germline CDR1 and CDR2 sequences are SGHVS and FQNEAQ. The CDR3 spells CASSKTSGRAKNIQYF. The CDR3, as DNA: TGTGCCAGCAGCAAGACTAGCGGGAGGGCCAAAAACATTCAGTACTTC.

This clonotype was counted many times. DNA for the CDR3: TGCAGCGCGCTGGCCGAGGGAACAGAGACCCAGTACTTC. Residues: CSALAEGTETQYF. The chain uses TRBV20-1 and TRBJ2-5; maybe TRBD2 (5 bases). Germline CDR1 DFQATT, CDR2 SNEGSKA (reference sequence). CDR3 length: 13 amino acids.

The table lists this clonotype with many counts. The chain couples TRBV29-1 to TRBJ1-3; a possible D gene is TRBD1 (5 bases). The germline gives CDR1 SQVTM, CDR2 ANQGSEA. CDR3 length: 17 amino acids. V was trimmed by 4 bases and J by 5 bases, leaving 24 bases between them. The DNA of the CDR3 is TGCAGCGTTGTTGCCGGGACGGCCTCAGATTGGAGAAACACCATATATTTT. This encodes CSVVAGTASDWRNTIYF.

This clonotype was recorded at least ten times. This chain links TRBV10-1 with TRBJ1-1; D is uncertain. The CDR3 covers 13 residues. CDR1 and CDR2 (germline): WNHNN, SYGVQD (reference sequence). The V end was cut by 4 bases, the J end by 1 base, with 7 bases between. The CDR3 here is CASSVSWNTEAFF. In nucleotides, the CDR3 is TGCGCCAGCAGTGTATCGTGGAACACTGAAGCTTTCTTT.

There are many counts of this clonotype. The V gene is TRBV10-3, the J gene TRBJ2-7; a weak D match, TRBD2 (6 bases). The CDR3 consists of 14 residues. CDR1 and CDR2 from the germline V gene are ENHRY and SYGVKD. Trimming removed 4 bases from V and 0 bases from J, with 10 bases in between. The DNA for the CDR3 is TGTGCCATCAGTGCCACCGGGAGCTCCTACGAGCAGTACTTC. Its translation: CAISATGSSYEQYF.

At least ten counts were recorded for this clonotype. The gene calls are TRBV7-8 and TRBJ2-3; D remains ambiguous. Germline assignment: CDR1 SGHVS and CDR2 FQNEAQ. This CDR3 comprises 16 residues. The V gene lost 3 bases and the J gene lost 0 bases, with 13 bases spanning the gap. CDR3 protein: CASSFGAQPSTDTQYF. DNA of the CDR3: TGTGCCAGCAGCTTTGGAGCGCAACCGAGCACAGATACGCAGTATTTT.